These 4 T cell receptor beta chains came from one sample sequenced in a study of shared clonotypes between healthy human individuals. Only in-frame clones appear in the TCRdb table, and some are missing; sequencing was by immunoSEQ multiplex PCR. The sample records roughly 1,500,000 clones, approximately 98% being singletons. Sequencing used naive CD4+ T cells sorted from blood. Subset defined: CD45RA+ positively selected. The receptors shown here come from a man aged 25 to 45 in good health.

The chain carries TRBV14 and TRBJ2-1; D might be TRBD2 (7 bases). The length of the CDR3 is 16 residues. Between the trimmed V and J ends, which lost 1 base and 3 bases, there was a span of 13 bases. CDR1 is SGHDN and CDR2 is FVKESK in the germline V gene. The CDR3 DNA follows: TGTGCCAGCAGCCAAGGGCGCGGGGGCAACTACAATGAGCAGTTCTTC. This codes for CASSQGRGGNYNEQFF.

V is TRBV6-1 and J is TRBJ2-5; 7 positions match TRBD2. CDR1 MNHNS and CDR2 SASEGT come from the germline V gene. This CDR3 region has 15 residues. The V gene end was trimmed by 5 bases and the J gene end by 9 bases; junction bases not matched to a gene: 15. The CDR3 spells CASSSTSSPVRAQYF. In DNA, the CDR3 is TGTGCCAGCAGTTCGACTAGCAGCCCAGTAAGGGCCCAGTACTTC.

In its sample, this clone was seen a few times. The sample holds other DNA sequences that translate to the same CDR3. The genes are TRBV29-1 and TRBJ1-5, with 7 bases matching TRBD1. Per germline, CDR1 SQVTM and CDR2 ANQGSEA. The J segment lost 5 bases and the V segment lost 4 bases, leaving 2 bases of the junction unmatched. The CDR3 runs to 12 residues. Here the CDR3 reads CSVGTGDQPQHF. CDR3 bases: TGCAGCGTTGGCACAGGGGATCAGCCCCAGCATTTT.

This chain connects TRBV5-4 to TRBJ2-1; tentative D call: TRBD2 (6 bases). V was shortened by 3 bases and J by 0 bases, with 13 bases between the two germline ends. CDR1 is SGHNT, CDR2 YYREEE, per germline (reference sequence). The CDR3 spans 16 residues. The CDR3 DNA follows: TGTGCCAGCAGCTCCGGAGGGGCGCCCTCCTACAATGAGCAGTTCTTC. This encodes CASSSGGAPSYNEQFF.